This entry lists 9 T cell receptor beta chains sequenced from one sample in a study of T cell responses to AZD1222 COVID-19 vaccine. Produced via immunoSEQ multiplex PCR; TCRdb's table is partial and in-frame only. Of about 150,000 clones in the sample, over 70% were seen once. The sequenced sample was peripheral blood, obtained 28 days after the second AZD1222 dose. The receptors here all came from an adult who received the AZD1222 COVID-19 vaccine.

This rearrangement joins TRBV28 to TRBJ2-1; 12 bases line up with TRBD2. The trim removed 4 bases at V and 6 bases at J, leaving 4 bases unmatched. The CDR3 is 15 residues long. Germline V gene data show CDR1 as MDHEN and CDR2 as SYDVKM. The CDR3 DNA reads as TGTGCCAGCAGTTCACTAGCGGGAGGACTCAATGAGCAGTTCTTC. Translation: CASSSLAGGLNEQFF.

As to this clone: Other DNA sequences in the same sample also yield this CDR3. The genes are TRBV6-2 or TRBV6-3 and TRBJ2-4; D is unresolved. This CDR3 has 13 amino acids. Germline assignment: CDR1 MNHEY and CDR2 SVGEGT. With 2 bases removed from V and 0 bases from J, the gap between germline ends came to 2 bases. CDR3 sequence (DNA): TGTGCCAGCAGTTACCTAGCCAAAAACATTCAGTACTTC. Its translation is CASSYLAKNIQYF.

This clone came up once. The CDR3 DNA reads as TGCGCCAGCAGCTTGAGCGGTGAAGCTTTCTTT. It specifies CASSLSGEAFF. The V gene is TRBV5-1, the J gene TRBJ1-1; no firm D call. The CDR3 totals 11 residues. Per the germline V gene, CDR1 is SGHRS and CDR2 is YFSETQ. Trimming shortened V by 1 base and J by 7 bases, and 5 bases separated the two germline ends.

There are a few counts of this clone. This rearrangement joins TRBV5-6 to TRBJ1-4; no clear D gene. The CDR3 spans 13 residues. The V gene's germline CDR1 is SGHDT and CDR2 YYEEEE. V was cut by 5 bases and J by 6 bases, with 11 bases left in between. The DNA for the CDR3 is TGTGCCAGCAGTTGGGGTCGCGATGAAAAACTGTTTTTT. This codes for CASSWGRDEKLFF.

The chain couples TRBV5-6 to TRBJ2-3; D possibly corresponds to TRBD1 (5 bases). Per germline, CDR1 SGHDT and CDR2 YYEEEE. The CDR3 is made up of 13 amino acids. V was pared by 4 bases and J by 4 bases, with 10 bases between. The DNA for the CDR3 is TGTGCCAGCAGCCCCGTAGGGGCAGATACGCAGTATTTT. Amino acids: CASSPVGADTQYF.

The rearrangement uses TRBV19 and TRBJ1-1; 7 nucleotides match TRBD1. V lost 3 bases and J lost 5; bases outside the gene matches: 6. Germline values: CDR1 LNHDA, CDR2 SQIVND (reference sequence). This CDR3 comprises 14 residues. CDR3 in amino acids: CASSISQGVTEAFF. CDR3 in DNA: TGTGCCAGTAGTATTTCGCAGGGGGTAACTGAAGCTTTCTTT.

The gene calls are TRBV7-6 and TRBJ2-2, with a tentative D call TRBD1 (6 bases). V was shortened by 5 bases and J by 5 bases, with 12 bases between the two germline ends. The CDR3 has 14 residues. CDR1 and CDR2 (germline): SGHVS, FNYEAQ. CDR3 bases: TGTGCCAGCAGCGGAACAGGGATAACCGGGGAGCTGTTTTTT. Its protein is CASSGTGITGELFF. Using reference TRBV7-6 and TRBJ2-2 for the parts outside the CDR3, the full variable domain is GAGVSQSPRYKVTKRGQDVALRCDPISGHVSLYWYRQALGQGPEFLTYFNYEAQQDKSGLPNDRFSAERPEGSISTLTIQRTEQRDSAMYRCASSGTGITGELFFGEGSRLTVL.

This chain links TRBV7-2 with TRBJ2-2; D is uncertain. The length of the CDR3 is 15 residues. Germline assignment: CDR1 SGHTA and CDR2 FQGNSA. V was shortened by 4 bases and J by 3 bases, with 12 bases between the two germline ends. The CDR3 DNA reads TGTGCCAGCAGCTCACCCAGCCGCGACACCGGGGAGCTGTTTTTT. Protein sequence: CASSSPSRDTGELFF.

This clone was seen only once. The V and J genes are TRBV5-8 and TRBJ1-5; 9 nucleotides align to TRBD1. This CDR3 is 15 amino acids long. CDR1 SGHTS and CDR2 YDEGEE come from the germline V gene. V gave up 3 bases and J gave up 4 bases; unmatched junction bases: 5. In nucleotides, the CDR3 is TGTGCCAGCAGCTCGGGGACAGGGATAAATCAGCCCCAGCATTTT. Residues: CASSSGTGINQPQHF.